This T cell receptor beta chain was sequenced during a study of cytomegalovirus exposure and HLA in healthy donors. Looked up from germline, CDR1 is LGHNA and CDR2 is YNFKEQ. This CDR3 has 14 residues. After removal of 5 bases from V and 7 bases from J, the junction contained 5 bases not matched to a gene. The study ran its PCR with 60 Vbeta and 13 Jbeta primers. The method was immunoSEQ multiplex PCR; TCRdb's version includes in-frame clones alone and lacks a portion of them. The sample holds around 31,000 clones, 87% seen once. V is TRBV4-2 and J is TRBJ2-2; 9 bases line up with TRBD1. What was sequenced was PBMCs. The clonotype comes from a boy aged 5-17 years in good health and CMV-seronegative. CDR3 loop: CASSGDREVGELFF. In DNA, the CDR3 is TGTGCCAGCAGCGGGGACAGGGAGGTCGGGGAGCTGTTTTTT.